This TCR beta chain comes out of a study of shared clonotypes between healthy human individuals. Study background: Per donor, three plates held CD4 naive cells, three held CD4 memory, two held CD8 naive and one held CD8 memory. Study conclusions and caveats: Clonotype sharing across several donors was observed for approximately 5% of naive CD4 clonotypes.

This CDR3 spans 16 amino acids. Looked up from germline, CDR1 is SGHVS and CDR2 is FQNEAQ. V was pared by 3 bases and J by 12 bases, with 26 bases between. Notes on this clone: Its antigen is unknown.

Clones were read by immunoSEQ multiplex PCR, and TCRdb kept only the in-frame ones, dropping some. The sample contains around 2,000,000 clones, just over 90% of which appear only once. In the naive CD8 group, cells lacked CD45RO and were positively selected for CCR7, so terminally differentiated effector memory CD45RA+ cells were left out. J is TRBJ1-1 and V is TRBV7-8, with D hard to call. The TCR originated in a man younger than 35 in good health. Some clones in this sample may be carry-over from other donors' samples. Material: naive CD8+ T cells from PBMCs. Here the CDR3 DNA reads TGTGCCAGCAGCTTTTTAATTGAGAGTCACAGCCAGCGAACTTTCTTT. Its protein is CASSFLIESHSQRTFF.